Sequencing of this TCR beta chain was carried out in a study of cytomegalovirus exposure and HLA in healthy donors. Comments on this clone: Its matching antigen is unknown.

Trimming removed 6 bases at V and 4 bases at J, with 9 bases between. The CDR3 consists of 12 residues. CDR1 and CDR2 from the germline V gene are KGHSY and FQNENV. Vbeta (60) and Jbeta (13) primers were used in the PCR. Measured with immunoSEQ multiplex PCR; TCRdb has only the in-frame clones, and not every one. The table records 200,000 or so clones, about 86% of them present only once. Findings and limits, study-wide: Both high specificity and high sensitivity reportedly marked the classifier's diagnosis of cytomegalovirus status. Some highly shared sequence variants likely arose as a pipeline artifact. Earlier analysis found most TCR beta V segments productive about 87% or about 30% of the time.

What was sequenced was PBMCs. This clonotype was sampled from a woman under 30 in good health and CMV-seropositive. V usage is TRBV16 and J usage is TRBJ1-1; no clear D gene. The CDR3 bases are TGTGCCAGCAGAAACCGAGTCACTGAAGCTTTCTTT. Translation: CASRNRVTEAFF.